This entry features one T cell receptor (beta chain) sequence. Its antigen is as yet unknown. Each donor was a healthy Caucasian. The data were taken from a study of identical twins. General study findings and limits: Memory repertoires showed no such pattern, whereas abundant cord blood beta clonotypes carried fewer insertions. An excess of low generation probability was shown by twin-shared out-of-frame alpha sequences.

The J segment lost 6 bases and the V segment lost 8 bases, leaving 11 bases of the junction unmatched. The CDR3 runs 14 residues. TCRdb reanalysed the 5' RACE reads using MiXCR and keeps one entry per CDR3 protein. The profile covers over 600,000 distinct CDR3 sequences, with around 21% appearing a single time and over 4% taken by the ten largest. This sample also belongs to another study, concerning T cells expressing NK-cell markers. From that second work: Dominant NKG2C+ clonotypes in roughly 6 donors made up about 1.0-7.0% of CD8+ T cells.

The gene calls are TRBV12-3 or TRBV12-4 and TRBJ2-3, with TRBD2 identical over 7 bases. Specimen: PBMCs. The TCR was taken from a woman in her late teens or twenties in good health. CDR3 DNA: TGTGCCAGCCGACTGGGGGGGGGAGCGGATACGCAGTATTTT. Protein product: CASRLGGGADTQYF.